This TCR beta chain was identified in a study of shared clonotypes between healthy human individuals. The CDR3 extends over 14 amino acids. Trimming pared 2 bases from V and 0 bases from J, leaving 8 bases between. Germline V gene sequence: CDR1 KGHSH, CDR2 LQKENI. Assay: immunoSEQ multiplex PCR; the TCRdb copy retains only in-frame clones and omits some. Seen here are 850,000 to 1,200,000 clones, about 74% observed once, and the top ten hold about 1.5%. A few counts support this clone. Sequenced sample: memory CD4+ T cells sorted from blood. Subset reported: CD45RA-negative fraction. This clonotype originated in a man aged 18 to 29 in good health. The rearrangement joins TRBV18 to TRBJ2-7; no firm D call. The CDR3 nucleotides are TGTGCCAGCTCACCAGTACACAACTCCTACGAGCAGTACTTC. Translating gives CASSPVHNSYEQYF. Complete variable domain (other parts from reference TRBV18 and TRBJ2-7): NAGVMQNPRHLVRRRGQEARLRCSPMKGHSHVYWYRQLPEEGLKFMVYLQKENIIDESGMPKERFSAEFPKEGPSILRIQQVVRGDSAAYFCASSPVHNSYEQYFGPGTRLTVT.